Sequencing of this T cell receptor beta chain was carried out in a study of blood T cells in healthy people across ages. Germline lookup yields CDR1 MDHEN and CDR2 SYDVKM. The CDR3 is 16 amino acids. V lost 2 bases, J lost 4 bases, and 15 bases lay in between. A J-beta primer mix and a sample-barcoded 5' primer were used in a second PCR of roughly 6 to 11 cycles. Every single cDNA molecule received a tag from a template-switch adaptor with 12 random nucleotides. Each CDR3 protein gets one entry after TCRdb re-called the 5' RACE reads with MiXCR. Counted here are 600,000 or so distinct CDR3 sequences, approximately 21% occurring once; the ten biggest clones make up more than 3%. The sample holds a few counts of this clonotype. Every sample had a minimum of 6 million PBMCs isolated.

The source material was blood. The clonotype originates from a man aged 65 to 79 in good health. This sequence joins TRBV28 and TRBJ2-1; D is unresolved. CDR3 bases: TGTGCCAGCAGTTTACCAGTCGACATGGGGTACAATGAGCAGTTCTTC. Translating gives CASSLPVDMGYNEQFF. The whole variable domain, remainder taken from reference TRBV28 and TRBJ2-1, is DVKVTQSSRYLVKRTGEKVFLECVQDMDHENMFWYRQDPGLGLRLIYFSYDVKMKEKGDIPEGYSVSREKKERFSLILESASTNQTSMYLCASSLPVDMGYNEQFFGPGTRLTVL.